The rows below give T cell receptor beta chains drawn from one sample of a study of regulatory T cells in long-lasting Graves disease. TCRdb re-called the multiplex PCR reads with MiXCR, one entry per CDR3 protein. The sample holds about 440,000 distinct CDR3 sequences, 14% to 15% seen once. These data were also filed under a second study, of T cells in Graves' hyperthyroidism and ophthalmopathy.

The specimen comprised peripheral blood mononuclear cells (PBMCs), sampled at new diagnosis, from a patient treated with antithyroid drugs. These receptors all stem from a woman in her twenties or thirties with Graves disease. Both conserved end residues are part of each CDR3. A row's size may be missing; if present it is once, few, many or a size class.

V gene	clone size	J gene	CDR3 protein
TRBV3-1	.	TRBJ1-1	CATGRTKNTEAFF
TRBV4-2	.	TRBJ1-1	CASRPQGSTEAFF
TRBV24-1	many	TRBJ2-1	CATSDRNVGASPNEQFF
TRBV4-1	many	TRBJ2-5	CASSPSLVETQYF
TRBV24-1	few	TRBJ2-5	CATSGGQGPQETQYF
TRBV3-1	many	TRBJ2-1	CASSQDLSGTEQFF
TRBV20-1	many	TRBJ2-3	CSAKQGTDTQYF
TRBV7-3	many	TRBJ2-1	CASSIGTGVYNEQFF
TRBV20-1	many	TRBJ2-1	CSARNPDKAKYNEQFF
TRBV10-3	few	TRBJ2-3	CAISESKPGPTTDTQYF
TRBV20-1	many	TRBJ1-2	CSARRQPLNYGYTF
TRBV27	many	TRBJ1-6	CASSYTTAAYNSPLHF
TRBV20-1	many	TRBJ2-1	CSFRPSGGLYNEQFF
TRBV9	.	TRBJ2-4	CASSKTGGRDIQYF
TRBV28	many	TRBJ2-1	CASSSGSSQFF
TRBV11-2	many	TRBJ2-7	CASSWTSGSYEQYF
TRBV9	many	TRBJ2-5	CASSVGGSSGETQYF
TRBV24-1	.	TRBJ2-7	CATSDFGRNEQYF
TRBV5-1	many	TRBJ2-1	CASSGGRPWEQFF
TRBV29-1	few	TRBJ2-1	CSVTDPPRNEQFF
TRBV2	.	TRBJ2-7	CASSAPGLAGESKQYF
TRBV7-2	many	TRBJ2-1	CASSLEWGWIGGTYNEQFF
TRBV6-5	few	TRBJ1-5	CASSSGGVSRGPQHF
TRBV28	many	TRBJ2-7	CASSFPQYVGGDEQYF
TRBV4-1	many	TRBJ1-1	CASSQDGAGGWNTEAFF
TRBV2	many	TRBJ2-5	CASSEAALAGVGETQYF
TRBV27	few	TRBJ2-4	CASSLWGGSGIRLQYF
TRBV9	many	TRBJ2-1	CASSKTATTISYNEQFF
TRBV7-2	.	TRBJ2-7	CASRGAGGPYEQYF